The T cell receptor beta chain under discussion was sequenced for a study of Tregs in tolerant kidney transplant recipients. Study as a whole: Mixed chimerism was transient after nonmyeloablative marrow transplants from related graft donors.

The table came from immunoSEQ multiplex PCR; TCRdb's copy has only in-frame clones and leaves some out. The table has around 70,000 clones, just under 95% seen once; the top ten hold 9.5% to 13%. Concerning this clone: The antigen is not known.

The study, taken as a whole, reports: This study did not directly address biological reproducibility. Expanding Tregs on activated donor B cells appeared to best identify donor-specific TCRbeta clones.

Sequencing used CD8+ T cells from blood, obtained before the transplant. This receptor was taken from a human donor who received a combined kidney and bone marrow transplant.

The CDR3, as DNA: TGCGCCAGCAGCCAAGAAGGAGTGACGAACACTGAAGCTTTCTTT. Residues: CASSQEGVTNTEAFF. The rearrangement uses TRBV4-1 and TRBJ1-1; D unresolved. The germline gives CDR1 MGHRA, CDR2 YSYEKL. Trimming removed 0 bases at V and 1 base at J, with 9 bases between. CDR3 length: 15 amino acids.